By frequency in the sample, the clone carrying this T cell receptor (beta chain) is large. The data were taken from a study of radiation and T cells in renal cell carcinoma. Sequencing used immunoSEQ multiplex PCR; TCRdb keeps in-frame clones, though not all of them. Of about 43,000 clones in the sample, 70% to 85% were seen once. Time point here: blood 4 weeks post-SBRT, at nephrectomy. Treatment meaning: 15 Gy SBRT to primary tumor, nephrectomy 4 weeks later. This TCR was sampled from a woman between 70 and 85 years old with renal cell carcinoma. The specimen comprised blood, sampled from a patient whose treatment included radiotherapy and nephrectomy.

Here the CDR3 reads CASSYGLAGVVDTQYF. The CDR3 DNA reads TGTGCCAGCAGCTATGGACTAGCGGGTGTTGTAGATACGCAGTATTTT. The chain recombines TRBV5-6 with TRBJ2-3; the match to TRBD2 covers 11 bases. J lost 5 bases, V lost 3 bases, and 8 bases had no gene match. Germline V CDR1 and CDR2: SGHDT, YYEEEE. The CDR3 totals 16 residues.